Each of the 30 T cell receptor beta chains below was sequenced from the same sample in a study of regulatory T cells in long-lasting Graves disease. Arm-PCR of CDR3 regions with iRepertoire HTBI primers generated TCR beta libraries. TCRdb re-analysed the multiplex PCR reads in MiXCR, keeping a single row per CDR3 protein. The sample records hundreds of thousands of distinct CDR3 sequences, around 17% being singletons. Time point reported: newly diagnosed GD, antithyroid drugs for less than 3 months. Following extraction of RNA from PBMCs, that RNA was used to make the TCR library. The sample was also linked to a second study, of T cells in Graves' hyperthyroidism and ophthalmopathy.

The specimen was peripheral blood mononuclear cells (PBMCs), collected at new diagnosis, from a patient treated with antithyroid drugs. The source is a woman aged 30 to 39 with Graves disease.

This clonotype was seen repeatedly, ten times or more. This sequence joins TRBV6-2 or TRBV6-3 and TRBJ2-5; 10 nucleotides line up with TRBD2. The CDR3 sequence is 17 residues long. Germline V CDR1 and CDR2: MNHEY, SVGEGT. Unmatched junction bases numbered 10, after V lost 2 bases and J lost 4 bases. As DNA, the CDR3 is TGTGCCAGCAGTTACCAGTTTACTAGCGGGATCTTAGAGACCCAGTACTTC. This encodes CASSYQFTSGILETQYF.

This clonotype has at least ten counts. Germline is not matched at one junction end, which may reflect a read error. The CDR3 region is CASRGTPSWDF. The CDR3 coding sequence is TGTGCCAGCAGAGGGACTCCTAGTTGGGATTTT. The chain is built from TRBV6-2 or TRBV6-3 and TRBJ1-3; TRBD1 is a possible D gene (5 bases). The CDR3 is 11 amino acids. Germline assignment: CDR1 MNHEY and CDR2 SVGEGT.

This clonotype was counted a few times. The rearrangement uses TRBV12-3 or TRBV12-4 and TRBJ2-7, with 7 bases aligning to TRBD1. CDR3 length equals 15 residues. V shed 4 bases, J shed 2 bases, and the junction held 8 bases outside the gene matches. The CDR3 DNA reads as TGTGCCAGCAGTTCCCGGGACAGTGAAGCCTACGAGCAGTACTTC. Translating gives CASSSRDSEAYEQYF.

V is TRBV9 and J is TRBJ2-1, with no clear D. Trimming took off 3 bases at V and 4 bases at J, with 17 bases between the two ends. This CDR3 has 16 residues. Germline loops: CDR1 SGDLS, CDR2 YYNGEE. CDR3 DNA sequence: TGTGCCAGCAGCGCGGGTGATGGGCTACCATACAATGAGCAGTTCTTC. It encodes CASSAGDGLPYNEQFF.

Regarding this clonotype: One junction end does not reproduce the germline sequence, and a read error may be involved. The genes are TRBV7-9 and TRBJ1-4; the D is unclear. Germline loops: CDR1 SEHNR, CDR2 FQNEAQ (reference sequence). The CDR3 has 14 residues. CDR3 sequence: CASSRSRSNGKLFF. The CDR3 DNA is TGTGCCAGCAGTCGCTCTCGTTCTAATGGAAAACTGTTTTTT.

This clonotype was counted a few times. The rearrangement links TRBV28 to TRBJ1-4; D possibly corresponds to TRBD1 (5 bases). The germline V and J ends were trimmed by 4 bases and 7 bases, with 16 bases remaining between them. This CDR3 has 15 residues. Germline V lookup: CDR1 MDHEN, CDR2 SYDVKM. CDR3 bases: TGTGCCAGCAGTTACAATGACAGACAACGTGAAAAACTGTTTTTT. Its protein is CASSYNDRQREKLFF.

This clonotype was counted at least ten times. The CDR3 DNA follows: TGTGCCAGCAGTTTGTGGGGGGCTGATAATTCACCCCTCCACTTT. It encodes CASSLWGADNSPLHF. The rearrangement links TRBV27 to TRBJ1-6; perhaps TRBD1 as D (6 bases). Germline assignment: CDR1 MNHEY and CDR2 SMNVEV (reference sequence). The CDR3 is 15 residues long. Trimming cost V 3 bases and J 5 bases, with 11 bases left between them.

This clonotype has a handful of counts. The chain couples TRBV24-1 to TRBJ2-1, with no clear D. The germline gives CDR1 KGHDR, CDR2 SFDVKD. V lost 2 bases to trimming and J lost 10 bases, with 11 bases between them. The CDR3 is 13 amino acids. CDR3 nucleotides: TGTGCCACCAGTGATTCGTCCTCTCCCGAGCAGTTCTTC. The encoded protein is CATSDSSSPEQFF.

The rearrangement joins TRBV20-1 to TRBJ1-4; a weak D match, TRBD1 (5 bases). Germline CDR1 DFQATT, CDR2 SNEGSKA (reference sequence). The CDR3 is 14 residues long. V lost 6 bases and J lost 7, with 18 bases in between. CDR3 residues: CSATGPLGGEKLFF. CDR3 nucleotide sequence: TGCAGTGCAACCGGACCGTTGGGGGGTGAAAAACTGTTTTTT.

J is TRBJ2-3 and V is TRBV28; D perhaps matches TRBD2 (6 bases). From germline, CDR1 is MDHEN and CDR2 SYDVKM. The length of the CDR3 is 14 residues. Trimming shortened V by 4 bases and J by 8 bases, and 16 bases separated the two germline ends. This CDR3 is CASSSSQKGGTQYF. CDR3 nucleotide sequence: TGTGCCAGCAGTTCATCCCAAAAGGGAGGTACGCAGTATTTT.

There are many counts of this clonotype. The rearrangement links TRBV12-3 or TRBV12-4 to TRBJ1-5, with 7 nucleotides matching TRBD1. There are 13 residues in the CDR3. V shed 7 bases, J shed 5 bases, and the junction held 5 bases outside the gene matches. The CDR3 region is CASTQQGHQPQHF. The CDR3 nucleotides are TGTGCCAGCACCCAACAGGGGCATCAGCCCCAGCATTTT.

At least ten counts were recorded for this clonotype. The CDR3 DNA reads TGTGCCAGCGGGGGCTATTCAAACACCGGGGAGCTGTTTTTT. Encoded protein: CASGGYSNTGELFF. V gene TRBV7-3 combines with J gene TRBJ2-2, with D possibly TRBD1 on 6 matching bases. V was cut by 8 bases and J by 2 bases, with 12 bases left in between. The CDR3 covers 14 residues. CDR1 SGHTA and CDR2 FQGTGA come from the germline V gene.

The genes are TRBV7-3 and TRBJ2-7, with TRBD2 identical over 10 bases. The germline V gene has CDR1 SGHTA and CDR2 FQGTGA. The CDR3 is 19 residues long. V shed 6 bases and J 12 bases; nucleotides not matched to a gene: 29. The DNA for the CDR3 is TGTGCCAGCAGTGGTACAGGGGCGCGGGTTAGGCTAGCGGGAGCGGAGAGGTACTTC. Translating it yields CASSGTGARVRLAGAERYF.

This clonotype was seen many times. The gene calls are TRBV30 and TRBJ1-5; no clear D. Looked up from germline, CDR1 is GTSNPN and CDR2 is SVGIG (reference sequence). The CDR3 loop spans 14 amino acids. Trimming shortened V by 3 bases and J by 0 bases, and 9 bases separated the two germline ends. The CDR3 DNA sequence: TGTGCCTGGAGCTCGGCGTATAGCAATCAGCCCCAGCATTTT. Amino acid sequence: CAWSSAYSNQPQHF. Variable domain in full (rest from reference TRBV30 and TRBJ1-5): SQTIHQWPATLVQPVGSPLSLECTVEGTSNPNLYWYRQAAGRGLQLLFYSVGIGQISSEVPQNLSASRPQDRQFILSSKKLLLSDSGFYLCAWSSAYSNQPQHFGDGTRLSIL.

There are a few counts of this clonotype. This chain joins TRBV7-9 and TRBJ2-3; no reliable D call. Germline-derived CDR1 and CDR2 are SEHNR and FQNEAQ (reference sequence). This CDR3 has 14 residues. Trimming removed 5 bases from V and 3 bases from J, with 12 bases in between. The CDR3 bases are TGTGCCAGCAGCCCCGGCATTGTAACAGATACGCAGTATTTT. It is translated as CASSPGIVTDTQYF.

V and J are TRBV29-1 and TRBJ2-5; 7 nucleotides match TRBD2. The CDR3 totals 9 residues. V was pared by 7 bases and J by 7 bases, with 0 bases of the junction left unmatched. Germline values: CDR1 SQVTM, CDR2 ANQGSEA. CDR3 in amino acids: CSAGGTQYF. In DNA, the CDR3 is TGCAGCGCGGGAGGGACCCAGTACTTC.

This CDR3 reads CAISDPRLSGSTDTQYF. CDR3 nucleotides: TGTGCCATCAGTGATCCCCGCCTTAGTGGAAGCACAGATACGCAGTATTTT. The chain employs TRBV10-3 and TRBJ2-3; no clear D. The CDR3 runs to 17 residues. The V gene's germline CDR1 is ENHRY and CDR2 SYGVKD. The ends were cut back, 3 bases at V and 0 bases at J, with 16 bases in the middle.

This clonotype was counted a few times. The CDR3 loop reads CASSRPGGNTIYF. CDR3 DNA: TGTGCCAGCAGCCGTCCCGGCGGGAACACCATATATTTT. The chain links TRBV13 to TRBJ1-3; no clear D. The ends were cut back, 5 bases at V and 7 bases at J, with 12 bases in the middle. The germline CDR1 and CDR2 sequences are PRHDT and FYEKMQ (reference sequence). This CDR3 has 13 amino acids.

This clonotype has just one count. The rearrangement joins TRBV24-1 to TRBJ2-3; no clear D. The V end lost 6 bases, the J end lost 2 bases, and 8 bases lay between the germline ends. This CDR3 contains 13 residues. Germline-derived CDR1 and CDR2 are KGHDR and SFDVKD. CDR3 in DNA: TGTGCCACCAGTCGGATTTACACAGATACGCAGTATTTT. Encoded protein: CATSRIYTDTQYF.

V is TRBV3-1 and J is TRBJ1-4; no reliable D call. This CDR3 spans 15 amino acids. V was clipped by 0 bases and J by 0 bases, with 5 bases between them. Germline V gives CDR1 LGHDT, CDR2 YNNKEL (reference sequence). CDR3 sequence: CASSQDFTTNEKLFF. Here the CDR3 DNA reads TGTGCCAGCAGCCAAGACTTTACAACTAATGAAAAACTGTTTTTT.

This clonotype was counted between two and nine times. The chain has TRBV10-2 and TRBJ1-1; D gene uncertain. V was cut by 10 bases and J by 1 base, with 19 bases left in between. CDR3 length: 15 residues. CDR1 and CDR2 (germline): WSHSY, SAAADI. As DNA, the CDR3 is TGCGCCACCACCCCCGGGATGGTAGGGAACACTGAAGCTTTCTTT. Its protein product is CATTPGMVGNTEAFF.

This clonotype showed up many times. The CDR3 is CASSPDWMISYEQYF. The CDR3 DNA reads TGTGCCAGCAGCCCGGACTGGATGATCTCCTACGAGCAGTACTTC. The chain has TRBV6-1 and TRBJ2-7; possible D gene TRBD2, 5 bases. CDR3 length: 15 residues. With 6 bases removed from V and 0 bases from J, the gap between germline ends came to 15 bases. Germline V gene data show CDR1 as MNHNS and CDR2 as SASEGT.

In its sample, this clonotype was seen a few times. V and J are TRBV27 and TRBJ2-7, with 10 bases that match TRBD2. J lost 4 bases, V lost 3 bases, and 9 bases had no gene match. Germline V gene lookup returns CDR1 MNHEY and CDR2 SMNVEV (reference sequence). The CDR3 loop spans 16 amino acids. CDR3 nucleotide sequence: TGTGCCAGCAGTTTTGTAGCGGGGGGCGGGGGGTACGAGCAGTACTTC. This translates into CASSFVAGGGGYEQYF.

The CDR3 is CASSRIGQAGTSVGVTQYF. The CDR3 nucleotides are TGTGCCAGCAGCCGCATAGGACAGGCCGGGACTAGTGTTGGAGTTACGCAGTATTTT. The rearrangement uses TRBV7-9 and TRBJ2-3; a possible D gene is TRBD2 (8 bases). Germline-derived CDR1 and CDR2 are SEHNR and FQNEAQ (reference sequence). CDR3 length: 19 residues. Trimming removed 5 bases from V and 8 bases from J, with 32 bases in between.

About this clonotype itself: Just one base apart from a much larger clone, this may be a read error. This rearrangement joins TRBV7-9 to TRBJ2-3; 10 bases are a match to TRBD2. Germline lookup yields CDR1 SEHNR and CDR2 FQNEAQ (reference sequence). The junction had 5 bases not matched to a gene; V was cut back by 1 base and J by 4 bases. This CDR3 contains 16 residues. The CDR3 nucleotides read TGTGCCAGCAGCTTAGGAACTAGCGGGGAAGCAGATACGCAGTATTTT. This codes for CASSLGTSGEADTQYF.

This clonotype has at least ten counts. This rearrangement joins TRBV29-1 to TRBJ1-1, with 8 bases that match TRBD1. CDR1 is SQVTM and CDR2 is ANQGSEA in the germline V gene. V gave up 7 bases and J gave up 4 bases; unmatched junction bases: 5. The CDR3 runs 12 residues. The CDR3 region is CSAQGASTEAFF. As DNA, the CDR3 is TGCAGCGCCCAGGGGGCAAGCACTGAAGCTTTCTTT.

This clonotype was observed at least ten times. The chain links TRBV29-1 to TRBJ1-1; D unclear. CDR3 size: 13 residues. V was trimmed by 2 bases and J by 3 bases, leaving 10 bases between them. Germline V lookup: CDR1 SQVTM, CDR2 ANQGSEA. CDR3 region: CSVEKAEYTEAFF. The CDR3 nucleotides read TGCAGCGTTGAAAAGGCGGAGTACACTGAAGCTTTCTTT.

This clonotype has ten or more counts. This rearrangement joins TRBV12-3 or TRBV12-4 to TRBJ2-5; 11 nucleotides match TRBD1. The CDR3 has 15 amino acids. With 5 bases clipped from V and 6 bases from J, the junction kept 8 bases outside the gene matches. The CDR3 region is CASSVLGQGGKTQYF. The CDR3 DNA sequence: TGTGCCAGCAGTGTGTTGGGACAGGGGGGGAAGACCCAGTACTTC.

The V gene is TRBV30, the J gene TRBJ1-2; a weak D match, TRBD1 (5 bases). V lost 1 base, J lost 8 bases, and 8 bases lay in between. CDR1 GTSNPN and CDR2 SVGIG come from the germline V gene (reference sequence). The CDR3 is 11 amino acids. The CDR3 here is CAWSAWDGYTF. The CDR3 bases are TGTGCCTGGAGTGCTTGGGACGGCTACACCTTC.

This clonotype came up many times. The CDR3 region has the DNA TGTGCCAGCAGTGTTGGTGGCGACACTGAAGCTTTCTTT. It is translated as CASSVGGDTEAFF. The V and J genes are TRBV2 and TRBJ1-1, with no clear D. This CDR3 region has 13 residues. Trimming stripped 4 bases from V and 3 bases from J, with 9 bases between. The germline CDR1 and CDR2 sequences are SNHLY and FYNNEI.